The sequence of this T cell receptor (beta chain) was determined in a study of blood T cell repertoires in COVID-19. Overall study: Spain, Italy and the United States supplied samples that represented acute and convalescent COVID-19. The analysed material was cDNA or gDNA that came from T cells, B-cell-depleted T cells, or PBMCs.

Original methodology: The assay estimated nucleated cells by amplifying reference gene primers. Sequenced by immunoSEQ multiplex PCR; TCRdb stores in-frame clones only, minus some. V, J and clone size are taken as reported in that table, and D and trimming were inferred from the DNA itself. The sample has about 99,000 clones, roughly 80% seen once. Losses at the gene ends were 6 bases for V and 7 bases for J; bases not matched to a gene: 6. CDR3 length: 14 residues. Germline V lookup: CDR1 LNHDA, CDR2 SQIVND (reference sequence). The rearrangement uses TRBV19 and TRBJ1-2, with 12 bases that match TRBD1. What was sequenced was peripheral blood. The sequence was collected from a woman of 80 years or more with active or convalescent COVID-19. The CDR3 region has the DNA TGTGCCAGTAGCCGGGACAGGGGGCGGCGTGGCTACACCTTC. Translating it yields CASSRDRGRRGYTF.